This TCR beta chain derives from a study of cytomegalovirus exposure and HLA in healthy donors. Study-level findings and limits: CMV serostatus stood as the only immune exposure information on hand. Relative to equally common others, HLA-associated TCR beta chains showed greater clonal expansion in a later analysis.

Primers for the PCR totalled 60 Vbeta and 13 Jbeta. Repertoires were generated with immunoSEQ multiplex PCR, while TCRdb's copy carries only in-frame clones and drops some. The sample lists more than 110,000 clones; roughly 70% were seen once. The trim removed 5 bases at V and 4 bases at J, leaving 16 bases unmatched. Germline V gives CDR1 PRHDT, CDR2 FYEKMQ (reference sequence). The CDR3 covers 18 residues. The table lists this clone with a few counts. Its cognate antigen is unknown. This clonotype was sampled from a young man in good health and CMV-seronegative. Material for sequencing was PBMCs. The chain uses TRBV13 and TRBJ2-5; 10 nucleotides agree with TRBD2. This chain's CDR3 is CASSPRGIEREGPETQYF. The CDR3 nucleotides are TGTGCCAGCAGCCCCCGCGGGATAGAGCGGGAGGGCCCAGAGACCCAGTACTTC.